The TCR beta chain under discussion was sequenced for a study of blood T cell repertoires in COVID-19. On the study more broadly: The United States, Italy and Spain supplied acute and convalescent COVID-19 samples. In each case, the material was cDNA or gDNA derived from T cells, B-cell-depleted T cells, or PBMCs.

In the study's own analysis: Cell counts per sample came from amplifying reference gene primers. The method was immunoSEQ multiplex PCR; TCRdb's version includes in-frame clones alone and lacks a portion of them. V, J and clone size reflect that table, while D and trimming were determined from the DNA. The table lists 90,000 to 100,000 clones, more than 65% of them singletons, with around 6.5% in the top ten. V was trimmed by 5 bases and J by 1 base, leaving 9 bases between them. The CDR3 sequence is 14 residues long. Per the germline V gene, CDR1 is SGHRS and CDR2 is YFSETQ. The rearrangement uses TRBV5-1 and TRBJ2-2; D gene ambiguous. Sequenced material: peripheral blood. This TCR was recovered from a man in his 60s with acute or convalescent COVID-19. CDR3 in amino acids: CASRPSKNTGELFF. In nucleotides, the CDR3 is TGCGCCAGCAGGCCTTCTAAGAACACCGGGGAGCTGTTTTTT.